These 4 T cell receptor beta chains were all obtained from the same sample, sequenced in a study of blood T cell repertoires in COVID-19 (TCRdb year 2020). Libraries were made using the immunoSEQ multiplex PCR assay. TCRdb's version of the immuneACCESS table is confined to in-frame rearrangements and falls short of the full clone set. An unresolved V gene accounts for under half of the shortfall where checked; the remainder is of unknown origin. The sample data list under 200,000 clones, and around 82% of these were observed just once. The top ten hold about 5% of the sample. The sequencing sample was made of PBMCs or T cells enriched from blood (not recorded which). The receptors shown here come from a woman aged 60-70 years with acute COVID-19.

The chain combines TRBV6-1 with TRBJ2-5, with D possibly being TRBD2 (6 bases). The CDR3 spans 12 residues. V lost 6 bases, J lost 5 bases, and 10 bases lay in between. Per the germline V gene, CDR1 is MNHNS and CDR2 is SASEGT. The CDR3 DNA reads as TGTGCCAGCAGGGAGGGAGGTGAGACCCAGTACTTC. Its protein is CASREGGETQYF.

Ten or more counts support this clone. The CDR3 region is CASSLRVWLAGTESSYEQYF. In nucleotides, the CDR3 is TGTGCCAGCAGTCTAAGGGTGTGGCTAGCGGGGACAGAAAGCTCCTACGAGCAGTACTTC. V is TRBV28 and J is TRBJ2-7; 9 bases are shared with TRBD2. CDR3 length equals 20 residues. Losses at the gene ends were 5 bases for V and 0 bases for J; bases not matched to a gene: 20. The germline V gene encodes CDR1 MDHEN and CDR2 SYDVKM. The variable domain in full, with the rest retrieved from reference TRBV28 and TRBJ2-7, is DVKVTQSSRYLVKRTGEKVFLECVQDMDHENMFWYRQDPGLGLRLIYFSYDVKMKEKGDIPEGYSVSREKKERFSLILESASTNQTSMYLCASSLRVWLAGTESSYEQYFGPGTRLTVT.

In this sample, this clone turned up many times. CDR3 sequence reads: CASGGGATDTQYF. The CDR3 coding sequence is TGCGCCAGTGGCGGGGGGGCCACAGATACGCAGTATTTT. The chain has TRBV4-3 and TRBJ2-3; 9 bases line up with TRBD2. Germline trimming cut 9 bases from V and 2 bases from J; bases unmatched to any gene: 3. CDR1 LGHNA and CDR2 YSLEER come from the germline V gene. The CDR3 extends over 13 amino acids.

CDR3 residues: CASSPDRGGNTIYF. As DNA, the CDR3 is TGTGCCAGCAGCCCGGACAGGGGAGGAAACACCATATATTTT. This sequence joins TRBV7-2 and TRBJ1-3, with 9 positions matching TRBD1. Looked up from germline, CDR1 is SGHTA and CDR2 is FQGNSA. J lost 4 bases, V lost 5 bases, and 3 bases had no gene match. The CDR3 is 14 amino acids. Filled out from reference TRBV7-2 and TRBJ1-3, the complete variable domain reads GAGVSQSPSNKVTEKGKDVELRCDPISGHTALYWYRQSLGQGLEFLIYFQGNSAPDKSGLPSDRFSAERTGGSVSTLTIQRTQQEDSAVYLCASSPDRGGNTIYFGEGSWLTVV.